A single sample gave rise to the 22 T cell receptor beta chains below, sequenced in a study of shared clonotypes between healthy human individuals. In the naive CD8 group, cells lacked CD45RO and were positively selected for CCR7, so terminally differentiated effector memory CD45RA+ cells were left out. Repertoires were generated with immunoSEQ multiplex PCR, while TCRdb's copy carries only in-frame clones and drops some. The data hold roughly 1,800,000 clones, with about 94% observed a single time. Sequenced input: naive CD8+ T cells sorted from blood. The source of these receptors is a man in his late teens or twenties in good health.

The chain has TRBV2 and TRBJ2-7, with D perhaps TRBD1 (5 bases). This CDR3 is 17 amino acids long. Per the germline V gene, CDR1 is SNHLY and CDR2 is FYNNEI. Trimming pared 0 bases from V and 0 bases from J, leaving 15 bases between. CDR3 DNA: TGTGCCAGCAGTGAAGCGGGAAGCGAAGGGGTCTCCTACGAGCAGTACTTC. Encoded protein: CASSEAGSEGVSYEQYF. The full variable domain, rest sourced from reference TRBV2 and TRBJ2-7, is EPEVTQTPSHQVTQMGQEVILRCVPISNHLYFYWYRQILGQKVEFLVSFYNNEISEKSEIFDDQFSVERPDGSNFTLKIRSTKLEDSAMYFCASSEAGSEGVSYEQYFGPGTRLTVT.

Concerning this clone: This could be a read error, since a much larger clone is one nucleotide away. The same CDR3 is also encoded by other DNA sequences in this sample. This chain uses TRBV6-5 with TRBJ2-2, with D perhaps TRBD1 (6 bases). This CDR3 has 14 amino acids. The V and J ends lost 2 bases and 4 bases respectively, with 8 bases between them. Germline lookup yields CDR1 MNHEY and CDR2 SVGAGI. The DNA for the CDR3 is TGTGCCAGCAGTTACGGACAGAGCACCGGGGAGCTGTTTTTT. Protein sequence: CASSYGQSTGELFF.

The genes are TRBV13 and TRBJ2-2; no firm D call. This CDR3 is 13 amino acids long. CDR1 PRHDT and CDR2 FYEKMQ come from the germline V gene (reference sequence). V lost 5 bases, J lost 2 bases, and 6 bases lay in between. CDR3 nucleotides: TGTGCCAGCAGCCGTACTAACACCGGGGAGCTGTTTTTT. It is translated as CASSRTNTGELFF.

The chain employs TRBV7-9 and TRBJ1-4; no firm D call. The germline V and J ends were trimmed by 1 base and 7 bases, with 10 bases remaining between them. Germline assignment: CDR1 SEHNR and CDR2 FQNEAQ (reference sequence). The CDR3 loop spans 14 amino acids. CDR3 DNA: TGTGCCAGCAGCTTAGTAGGTAATCCTGAAAAACTGTTTTTT. Its translation: CASSLVGNPEKLFF.

The chain uses TRBV5-6 and TRBJ2-5; unclear D gene. V lost 2 bases and J 5 bases, leaving 10 bases between the germline ends. The CDR3 loop spans 13 amino acids. Per the germline V gene, CDR1 is SGHDT and CDR2 is YYEEEE. CDR3 nucleotides: TGTGCCAGCAGCTTTGAGCTGGCGGAGACCCAGTACTTC. Amino acids: CASSFELAETQYF.

The V call is TRBV13, the J call TRBJ1-2; D remains ambiguous. The V and J ends lost 5 bases and 6 bases respectively, with 13 bases between them. The CDR3 extends over 13 amino acids. CDR1 and CDR2 from the germline V gene are PRHDT and FYEKMQ (reference sequence). CDR3 loop: CASSQESIHGYTF. DNA of the CDR3: TGTGCCAGCAGCCAGGAGTCCATCCATGGCTACACCTTC.

This chain uses TRBV2 with TRBJ2-7, with D perhaps matching TRBD1 (5 bases). CDR3 length: 13 residues. In germline, CDR1 is SNHLY, CDR2 FYNNEI. V lost 1 base and J 6 bases, leaving 10 bases between the germline ends. CDR3 loop: CASSEGVGAEQYF. The CDR3 coding sequence is TGTGCCAGCAGTGAAGGGGTAGGGGCCGAGCAGTACTTC.

The rearrangement joins TRBV6-5 to TRBJ2-7; D may be TRBD1 (6 bases). Germline assignment: CDR1 MNHEY and CDR2 SVGAGI. V dropped 6 bases and J dropped 5 bases, with 20 bases sitting between them. The CDR3 has 15 residues. The CDR3 sequence is CASSSIGRGYDEQYF. Here the CDR3 DNA reads TGTGCCAGCAGCTCCATCGGCAGGGGTTACGACGAGCAGTACTTC.

This chain uses TRBV11-2 with TRBJ2-7; 9 positions agree with TRBD2. In germline, CDR1 is SGHAT, CDR2 FQNNGV. This CDR3 has 16 amino acids. V lost 5 bases and J lost 2; bases outside the gene matches: 10. This CDR3 reads CASSPLGSGGPYEQYF. CDR3 sequence (DNA): TGTGCCAGCAGCCCACTGGGGAGCGGGGGGCCCTACGAGCAGTACTTC.

V usage is TRBV10-3 and J usage is TRBJ2-5, with D possibly matching TRBD2 (5 bases). In germline, CDR1 is ENHRY, CDR2 SYGVKD. This CDR3 has 15 residues. The V end lost 0 bases, the J end lost 4 bases, and 12 bases lay between the germline ends. CDR3 loop: CAISESPSPSETQYF. The CDR3 DNA reads as TGTGCCATCAGTGAGTCTCCTAGCCCGTCAGAGACCCAGTACTTC.

This chain links TRBV6-1 with TRBJ2-7; D is ambiguous. The CDR3 length is 13 residues. V dropped 6 bases and J dropped 1 base, with 10 bases sitting between them. CDR1 and CDR2 from the germline V gene are MNHNS and SASEGT. CDR3 amino acids: CASRTEWSYEQYF. For the CDR3, the DNA is TGTGCCAGCAGAACAGAATGGTCCTACGAGCAGTACTTC.

This chain uses TRBV15 with TRBJ1-4; D is undetermined. CDR1 is LNHNV and CDR2 is YYDKDF in the germline V gene (reference sequence). The length of the CDR3 is 14 residues. V was trimmed by 8 bases and J by 7 bases, leaving 17 bases between them. The CDR3: CATPSGQNSEKLFF. The CDR3 DNA is TGTGCCACCCCATCAGGTCAGAACTCTGAAAAACTGTTTTTT.

The chain joins TRBV2 to TRBJ2-7; 8 positions match TRBD1. The V gene end was trimmed by 2 bases and the J gene end by 4 bases; junction bases not matched to a gene: 4. The germline gives CDR1 SNHLY, CDR2 FYNNEI. This CDR3 has 14 residues. The CDR3 bases are TGTGCCAGCAGTGAATCAGGGGGCAGATACGAGCAGTACTTC. Encoded protein: CASSESGGRYEQYF.

The CDR3 sequence is CASSLLVRENEQFF. The CDR3 DNA is TGCGCCAGCAGCCTGTTGGTACGGGAGAATGAGCAGTTCTTC. This chain joins TRBV4-1 and TRBJ2-1, with D maybe TRBD2 (6 bases). This CDR3 contains 14 residues. Germline CDR1 and CDR2: MGHRA and YSYEKL. Trimming took 4 bases from V and 7 from J, leaving 14 bases between them.

The chain employs TRBV19 and TRBJ2-7, with a tentative D call TRBD2 (5 bases). Trimming shortened V by 5 bases and J by 3 bases, and 14 bases separated the two germline ends. Germline lookup yields CDR1 LNHDA and CDR2 SQIVND (reference sequence). The CDR3 contains 14 residues. The CDR3 is CASSYASPNYEQYF. CDR3 bases: TGTGCCAGTAGTTACGCTAGCCCAAACTACGAGCAGTACTTC.

The chain recombines TRBV19 with TRBJ2-7; 7 positions match TRBD1. CDR1 LNHDA and CDR2 SQIVND come from the germline V gene (reference sequence). V was pared by 6 bases and J by 2 bases, with 10 bases of the junction left unmatched. CDR3 length: 15 amino acids. Here the CDR3 reads CASRDRDSLPYEQYF. The CDR3, as DNA: TGTGCCAGTAGGGACCGGGACAGCCTACCCTACGAGCAGTACTTC.

Here the CDR3 reads CASSLEGSPLHF. In DNA form, the CDR3 reads TGTGCCAGCAGCTTAGAGGGTTCACCCCTCCACTTT. This sequence joins TRBV7-9 and TRBJ1-6; no clear D. The CDR3 loop spans 12 amino acids. V lost 1 base to trimming and J lost 9 bases, with 4 bases between them. Germline lookup yields CDR1 SEHNR and CDR2 FQNEAQ (reference sequence).

The V and J genes are TRBV15 and TRBJ2-6, with 9 bases aligning to TRBD1. The CDR3 is made up of 16 amino acids. The V segment lost 3 bases and the J segment 2 bases; nucleotides outside the gene matches: 2. Germline V gene sequence: CDR1 LNHNV, CDR2 YYDKDF (reference sequence). The CDR3 DNA reads as TGTGCCACCAGCAGTGACAGGGGGGCTGGGGCCAACGTCCTGACTTTC. This encodes CATSSDRGAGANVLTF.

This clone was found once. The chain joins TRBV5-4 to TRBJ2-1; 7 bases agree with TRBD2. The CDR3 is 15 amino acids. After removal of 4 bases from V and 2 bases from J, the junction contained 6 bases not matched to a gene. From germline, CDR1 is SGHNT and CDR2 YYREEE (reference sequence). CDR3 amino acids: CASSPGRSTYNEQFF. CDR3 coding DNA: TGTGCCAGCAGCCCCGGGAGGTCCACCTACAATGAGCAGTTCTTC.

This chain joins TRBV28 and TRBJ2-7; 10 bases align to TRBD1. Germline V gene data show CDR1 as MDHEN and CDR2 as SYDVKM. The V gene end was trimmed by 3 bases and the J gene end by 6 bases; junction bases not matched to a gene: 5. This CDR3 contains 14 residues. The CDR3 loop is CASSLTGGGFEQYF. The CDR3, as DNA: TGTGCCAGCAGTTTGACAGGGGGCGGTTTCGAGCAGTACTTC.

The chain joins TRBV11-3 to TRBJ2-7; D possibly matches TRBD1 or TRBD2 (5 bases each). V was cut by 5 bases and J by 2 bases, with 13 bases left in between. Germline values: CDR1 SGHNT, CDR2 YENEEA. The CDR3 length is 14 residues. The CDR3 here is CASSIRDGTYEQYF. As DNA, the CDR3 is TGTGCCAGCAGCATTAGGGACGGTACCTACGAGCAGTACTTC.

This chain links TRBV11-2 with TRBJ2-7, with 12 bases aligning to TRBD2. From germline, CDR1 is SGHAT and CDR2 FQNNGV. CDR3 size: 14 residues. V shed 5 bases, J shed 6 bases, and the junction held 5 bases outside the gene matches. The CDR3 loop reads CASSEGLAGGEQYF. DNA of the CDR3: TGTGCCAGCAGCGAGGGACTAGCGGGCGGCGAGCAGTACTTC.